This T cell receptor beta chain was documented in a study of identical twins. Template switching introduced a universal primer site, and the cDNA bore unique molecular identifiers. TCRdb called the 5' RACE reads again in MiXCR, with one record for every CDR3 protein. In the table there are about 900,000 distinct CDR3 sequences, approximately 13% of which are singletons. Trimming removed 3 bases from V and 0 bases from J, with 12 bases in between. CDR1 and CDR2 from the germline V gene are SGHRS and YFSETQ. The CDR3 has 16 residues. The study's findings and limits: Twins showed weaker excess sharing in their beta out-of-frame sequences.

This clonotype appeared a few times. Its antigen is undetermined. These data are also associated with another study on yellow fever vaccine responses in identical twins.

This sequence originates from a woman aged 18-29 years in good health. J is TRBJ2-2 and V is TRBV5-1; D call uncertain. Sample: PBMCs. The CDR3 DNA sequence: TGCGCCAGCAGCTCCTCGGGCAGCGCGAACACCGGGGAGCTGTTTTTT. The encoded protein is CASSSSGSANTGELFF.